This T cell receptor (beta chain) was sequenced during a study of beta chain features in type 1 diabetes. Germline assignment: CDR1 SGHAT and CDR2 FQNNGV. V was clipped by 4 bases and J by 4 bases, with 16 bases between them. This CDR3 has 15 amino acids. Expressed TCRB transcripts got sequenced, as all isolated RNA was reverse transcribed. TCRdb keeps only in-frame clones here, not all; method: immunoSEQ multiplex PCR. The sample lists roughly 350,000 clones; approximately 11% were seen once. This receptor was taken from a woman aged 25 to 39 in good health. The sequencing input was naive CD4+ T cells from blood. J is TRBJ2-5 and V is TRBV11-2, with D possibly matching TRBD1 (8 bases). CDR3 in amino acids: CASSSITGGAETQYF. The CDR3 DNA reads TGTGCCAGCAGCTCGATTACAGGGGGGGCAGAGACCCAGTACTTC.